A selection of T cell receptor beta chains follows, all from one sample in a study of vaccination effects on CD4 cells after COVID-19. The data were produced by immunoSEQ multiplex PCR, yet TCRdb's version contains in-frame clones alone and is incomplete. This table holds about 79,000 clones, about 74% found once. Their recognized antigens are unknown. The starting material was CD4+ T cells from PBMCs cultured with HCoV-229E spike peptides, obtained before COVID-19 vaccination. These TCRs come from a human donor who received a COVID-19 vaccine. Both conserved end residues are part of each CDR3. The D gene is left open where the match is weak. Not all rows give a size; the values are once, few, many and, for expanded clones, a class.

J | D | size | V | CDR3 | DNA
TRBJ1-2 | . | few | TRBV5-1 | CASSFSNYGYTF | TGCGCCAGCAGCTTTTCGAACTATGGCTACACCTTC
TRBJ1-1 | . | . | TRBV15 | CATSRDGGGSGEAFF | TGTGCCACCAGCAGAGATGGGGGGGGCTCGGGTGAAGCTTTCTTT
TRBJ2-5 | . | once | TRBV19 | CASSRQRTQETQYF | TGTGCCAGTAGTAGACAGAGGACCCAAGAGACCCAGTACTTC
TRBJ1-2 | . | . | TRBV18 | CASSPQGFSYYGYTF | TGTGCCAGCTCACCCCAGGGCTTTTCCTACTATGGCTACACCTTC
TRBJ1-1 | . | . | TRBV28 | CASRPPRGGTEAFF | TGTGCCAGCAGACCTCCCAGGGGAGGCACTGAAGCTTTCTTT
TRBJ2-2 | TRBD2 | . | TRBV9 | CASSRQRGANTGELFF | TGTGCCAGCAGCAGGCAGCGGGGCGCGAACACCGGGGAGCTGTTTTTT
TRBJ1-6 | . | . | TRBV28 | CASSLRRVDNSPLHF | TGTGCCAGCAGTTTAAGGCGAGTCGATAATTCACCCCTCCACTTT
TRBJ2-5 | . | . | TRBV5-1 | CASSSGMGETQYF | TGCGCCAGCAGCTCGGGAATGGGAGAGACCCAGTACTTC
TRBJ2-2 | . | . | TRBV27 | CASSFWLANTGELFF | TGTGCCAGCAGTTTCTGGCTCGCGAACACCGGGGAGCTGTTTTTT
TRBJ1-2 | . | . | TRBV5-1 | CASSFTENYGYTF | TGCGCCAGCAGCTTCACAGAGAACTATGGCTACACCTTC
TRBJ2-1 | TRBD2 | . | TRBV5-6 | CASSQDGTSGFREQFF | TGTGCCAGCAGCCAAGATGGGACTAGCGGCTTCCGGGAGCAGTTCTTC
TRBJ2-3 | TRBD2 | . | TRBV4-3 | CASSQGDYTDTQYF | TGCGCCAGCAGCCAAGGGGACTACACAGATACGCAGTATTTT
TRBJ1-3 | . | once | TRBV6-5 | CASSTSGRGNTIYF | .
TRBJ1-1 | . | . | TRBV3-1/TRBV3-2 | CASLPPPGRGKASTEAFF | TGTGCCAGCTTACCACCCCCAGGGAGGGGGAAGGCGAGCACTGAAGCTTTCTTT
TRBJ2-3 | . | . | TRBV12-5 | CASGGIGGLTDTQYF | TGTGCTAGTGGCGGGATAGGCGGCCTCACAGATACGCAGTATTTT
TRBJ1-1 | . | . | TRBV5-1 | CASRDRDFSEAFF | TGCGCCAGCAGGGACAGAGATTTTTCCGAAGCTTTCTTT
TRBJ2-1 | . | . | TRBV5-1 | CASSSDGPGRANEQFF | TGCGCCAGCAGCTCCGACGGGCCAGGGCGGGCTAATGAGCAGTTCTTC
TRBJ1-1 | TRBD1 | once | TRBV18 | CASSPPRGQGAPNTEAFF | TGTGCCAGCTCACCACCGAGGGGACAGGGCGCGCCGAACACTGAAGCTTTCTTT
TRBJ1-2 | . | . | TRBV7-9 | CASSFDDYGYTF | TGTGCCAGCAGCTTTGATGACTATGGCTACACCTTC
TRBJ1-4 | . | . | TRBV2 | CASSPDSTLNEKLFF | TGTGCCAGCAGTCCGGACAGTACTCTTAATGAAAAACTGTTTTTT
TRBJ1-2 | TRBD1 | few | TRBV9 | CASSVTSGTGNYGYTF | TGTGCCAGCAGCGTAACCTCCGGGACAGGGAACTATGGCTACACCTTC
TRBJ2-3 | . | . | TRBV27 | CASSLSYSGTDTQYF | TGTGCCAGCAGTTTATCCTACTCCGGCACAGATACGCAGTATTTT
TRBJ1-3 | . | . | TRBV6-1 | CASSEPGGSGNTIYF | TGTGCCAGCAGTGAGCCCGGTGGCTCTGGAAACACCATATATTTT
TRBJ2-5 | . | . | TRBV6-5 | CASRSGAQETQYF | TGTGCCAGCCGGTCGGGGGCGCAAGAGACCCAGTACTTC
TRBJ1-5 | . | . | TRBV11-2 | CASSPTGGAGQPQHF | TGTGCCAGCAGCCCTACAGGAGGGGCAGGCCAGCCCCAGCATTTT
TRBJ2-3 | . | once | TRBV2 | CASRAGTFPITDTQYF | TGTGCCAGCAGAGCCGGGACTTTTCCTATCACAGATACGCAGTATTTT
TRBJ2-3 | . | . | TRBV18 | CASSPGDTQYF | TGTGCCAGCTCACCAGGAGATACGCAGTATTTT
TRBJ1-1 | . | . | TRBV5-1 | CASSSFLENTEAFF | TGCGCCAGCAGCTCTTTCTTAGAGAACACTGAAGCTTTCTTT
TRBJ1-1 | . | . | TRBV7-2 | CASSLLQNMNTEAFF | TGTGCCAGCAGCTTACTACAGAACATGAACACTGAAGCTTTCTTT
TRBJ2-1 | . | . | TRBV12-3/TRBV12-4 | CASSSLIRGEQFF | TGTGCCAGCAGTTCACTCATACGTGGGGAGCAGTTCTTC
TRBJ1-5 | . | . | TRBV20-1 | CSASSGQPQHF | TGCAGTGCTAGCAGCGGGCAGCCCCAGCATTTT
TRBJ2-5 | . | . | TRBV7-3 | CASSLGSQGETQYF | TGTGCCAGCAGCTTAGGCAGCCAGGGGGAGACCCAGTACTTC
TRBJ2-3 | TRBD1 | . | TRBV24-1 | CATSDVDRGSDTQYF | TGTGCCACCAGTGACGTGGACAGGGGCTCAGATACGCAGTATTTT
TRBJ1-2 | TRBD1 | . | TRBV7-9 | CATMGQGDFNYGYTF | TGTGCCACCATGGGACAGGGAGATTTTAACTATGGCTACACCTTC
TRBJ2-3 | . | once | TRBV19 | CASRPEASTDTQYF | TGTGCCAGTAGGCCGGAGGCTAGCACAGATACGCAGTATTTT
TRBJ1-5 | TRBD1 | few | TRBV3-1/TRBV3-2 | CASSLRRGQGDNQPQHF | TGTGCCAGCAGCCTTCGCAGAGGACAGGGCGACAATCAGCCCCAGCATTTT